These T cell receptor beta chains were read from a single sample in a study of cytomegalovirus exposure and HLA in healthy donors. TCRdb's table, derived via immunoSEQ multiplex PCR, lists solely in-frame clones and lacks some. The sample consists of roughly 100,000 clones, 60% to 85% of them appearing once. Sequencing was performed on PBMCs. The receptors were sampled from a woman aged 40 to 55 in good health and CMV-seronegative. Each CDR3 is given with its conserved first and last residue. Fields, in order: V gene, J gene, D gene, clone size, CDR3 protein, CDR3 DNA. The D gene is left open where the match is weak. Clone size is given for some rows only: seen once, a few or many times, or a class if the clone is expanded.

>TRBV6-1|TRBJ1-2|TRBD1|few
CASSESGTGVYGYTF
TGTGCCAGCAGTGAATCCGGGACAGGGGTCTATGGCTACACCTTC
>TRBV7-9|TRBJ2-2|.|.
CASSLEARANTGELFF
TGTGCCAGCAGCTTAGAAGCGCGCGCGAACACCGGGGAGCTGTTTTTT
>TRBV27|TRBJ1-3|.|few
CASRGRGDSGNTIYF
TGTGCCAGCAGAGGAAGGGGTGACTCTGGAAACACCATATATTTT
>TRBV15|TRBJ2-6|.|.
CATSRDWGASGANVLTF
TGTGCCACCAGCAGAGATTGGGGAGCCTCTGGGGCCAACGTCCTGACTTTC
>TRBV7-6|TRBJ2-3|TRBD2|.
CASSLRLAGGTDTQYF
TGTGCCAGCAGCTTACGGCTAGCGGGGGGCACAGATACGCAGTATTTT
>TRBV7-6|TRBJ2-2|.|.
CASSLGAHAGSGELFF
TGTGCCAGCAGCTTAGGGGCCCACGCGGGGAGCGGGGAGCTGTTTTTT
>TRBV6-5|TRBJ2-7|TRBD2|.
CASTRSGGNHYEQYF
TGTGCCAGCACCCGAAGCGGGGGTAATCACTACGAGCAGTACTTC
>TRBV29-1|TRBJ1-2|.|.
CSVEDAYGYTF
TGCAGCGTTGAAGATGCGTATGGCTACACCTTC
>TRBV29-1|TRBJ1-2|.|once
CSVVSGVDNGYTF
TGCAGCGTTGTTTCAGGGGTTGATAATGGCTACACCTTC
>TRBV7-9|TRBJ1-5|TRBD1|.
CASSTETGGNQPQHF
TGTGCCAGCAGCACCGAGACAGGGGGGAATCAGCCCCAGCATTTT
>TRBV6-5|TRBJ2-3|.|.
CASSYSRRGTDTQYF
TGTGCCAGCAGTTACTCGAGGAGGGGAACAGATACGCAGTATTTT
>TRBV7-3|TRBJ2-1|.|.
CASSFASGSNEQFF
TGTGCCAGCAGCTTTGCAAGCGGTAGTAATGAGCAGTTCTTC
>TRBV6-1|TRBJ2-7|.|.
CASRQGVHEQYF
TGTGCCAGCCGGCAGGGCGTCCACGAGCAGTACTTC
>TRBV7-9|TRBJ2-5|.|.
CASRSNLQETQYF
TGTGCCAGCAGATCCAATCTTCAGGAGACCCAGTACTTC
>TRBV5-1|TRBJ2-7|TRBD1|few
CASSLDRVRYF
TGCGCCAGCAGCCTAGACAGGGTGCGATACTTC
>TRBV4-1|TRBJ1-1|.|.
CASSQTGQGFGNTEAFF
TGCGCCAGCAGCCAAACAGGGCAGGGGTTTGGGAACACTGAAGCTTTCTTT
>TRBV27|TRBJ2-5|TRBD2|.
CASRAETSGGETQYF
TGTGCCAGCAGGGCGGAGACTAGCGGGGGAGAGACCCAGTACTTC
>TRBV5-1|TRBJ1-6|.|.
CASSPRPSDNSPLHF
TGCGCCAGCAGCCCGAGGCCATCTGATAATTCACCCCTCCACTTT
>TRBV29-1|TRBJ2-7|.|.
CSVEDIARGVPEQYF
TGCAGCGTTGAAGATATTGCCCGAGGAGTCCCAGAGCAGTACTTC
>TRBV19|TRBJ1-2|.|.
CASSTGFGGYTF
TGTGCCAGTAGTACAGGGTTTGGGGGCTACACCTTC
>TRBV4-3|TRBJ1-5|.|.
CASSQGLGRDQPQHF
TGCGCCAGCAGCCAAGGTCTTGGGAGGGATCAGCCCCAGCATTTT
>TRBV4-1|TRBJ1-5|.|.
CASSQPKGGRNQPQHF
TGCGCCAGCAGCCAGCCGAAGGGAGGTCGCAATCAGCCCCAGCATTTT
>TRBV18|TRBJ2-5|.|few
CASSRNSQETQYF
TGTGCCAGCTCACGCAACTCCCAAGAGACCCAGTACTTC
>TRBV9|TRBJ1-1|.|.
CASSVGTSGGETEAFF
TGTGCCAGCAGCGTAGGGACGTCTGGGGGGGAAACTGAAGCTTTCTTT
>TRBV5-4|TRBJ2-4|TRBD1|.
CASSDSDRLGTKNIQYF
TGTGCCAGCAGCGATTCGGACAGGTTGGGCACCAAAAACATTCAGTACTTC
>TRBV29-1|TRBJ1-2|.|.
CSVTGFGGVGYGYTF
TGCAGCGTTACCGGATTCGGGGGGGTAGGGTATGGCTACACCTTC
>TRBV30|TRBJ1-5|.|.
CAWSGQDNQPQHF
TGTGCCTGGAGTGGACAGGACAATCAGCCCCAGCATTTT
>TRBV4-1|TRBJ2-5|TRBD2|.
CASSQDSGEGLETQYF
TGCGCCAGCAGCCAAGATTCGGGGGAGGGTCTAGAGACCCAGTACTTC
>TRBV5-1|TRBJ1-2|.|.
CASSLAQSYGYTF
TGCGCCAGCAGCTTGGCTCAGTCCTATGGCTACACCTTC
>TRBV28|TRBJ1-2|TRBD1|.
CASSLGGTLGQGAKGYTF
TGTGCCAGCAGTTTAGGGGGCACCCTGGGACAGGGGGCAAAGGGCTACACCTTC
>TRBV28|TRBJ1-4|.|.
CASNLLRGSNEKLFF
TGTGCCAGCAACCTTCTGAGGGGGTCTAATGAAAAACTGTTTTTT
>TRBV5-5|TRBJ1-2|.|.
CASSPSLSNYGYTF
TGTGCCAGCAGCCCATCACTCTCTAACTATGGCTACACCTTC
>TRBV9|TRBJ2-6|.|.
CASSVRAPANVLTF
TGTGCCAGCAGCGTTAGAGCCCCGGCCAACGTCCTGACTTTC
>TRBV4-1|TRBJ1-6|TRBD1|few
CASSQAQGAIGSPLHF
TGCGCCAGCAGCCAAGCCCAGGGGGCGATCGGTTCACCCCTCCACTTT
>TRBV6-1|TRBJ2-2|.|.
CASSGDILGELFF
TGTGCCAGCAGTGGGGACATCCTCGGGGAGCTGTTTTTT
>TRBV5-1|TRBJ1-1|.|few
CASSRGGSREAFF
TGCGCCAGCAGCCGGGGTGGCTCCCGTGAAGCTTTCTTT
>TRBV2|TRBJ2-1|.|.
CASSSQAPPAEQFF
TGTGCCAGCAGTTCCCAGGCCCCACCAGCTGAGCAGTTCTTC
>TRBV12-5|TRBJ2-6|.|.
CASGLGHSLWANVLTF
TGTGCTAGTGGTTTGGGACACTCTCTATGGGCCAACGTCCTGACTTTC
>TRBV12-5|TRBJ1-4|TRBD1|.
CASGLSRDRGATNEKLFF
TGTGCTAGTGGTTTGAGCCGGGACAGGGGAGCAACTAATGAAAAACTGTTTTTT
>TRBV5-1|TRBJ2-7|.|.
CASSLTGLSRASEQYF
TGCGCCAGCAGCTTGACGGGTCTTTCCCGAGCCTCCGAGCAGTACTTC
>TRBV5-6|TRBJ1-5|.|.
CASSLPNQPQHF
TGTGCCAGCAGCCTTCCTAACCAGCCCCAGCATTTT
>TRBV6-6|TRBJ2-7|TRBD2|.
CASRQTGTSGNYEQYF
TGTGCCAGCAGGCAGACCGGGACTAGCGGAAACTACGAGCAGTACTTC